Below, 32 T cell receptor beta chains from the same sample are listed, as sequenced in a study of T-cell memory formation after mild COVID-19. TCRdb redid the calling of the 5' RACE reads with MiXCR, one entry per CDR3 protein. The sample comprises fewer than 650,000 distinct CDR3 sequences, about 20% of which are singletons, and 7% to 9% rests with the top ten. The sequenced sample was PBMCs or a T cell subset sorted from them (not recorded which). These receptors originate from an adult woman who had mild COVID-19 (a few samples of this study predate the infection). Cell type and time point are not known.

The V gene is TRBV7-9, the J gene TRBJ1-4, with 10 bases that match TRBD1. The length of the CDR3 is 15 residues. V lost 5 bases, J lost 7 bases, and 7 bases stayed unmatched. Per germline, CDR1 SEHNR and CDR2 FQNEAQ (reference sequence). The CDR3 nucleotides read TGTGCCAGCAGCCCGAGGACAGGGGGACCTGAAAAACTGTTTTTT. It encodes CASSPRTGGPEKLFF.

The sample holds a few counts of this clonotype. The chain recombines TRBV20-1 with TRBJ1-2, with 7 bases that match TRBD1. V gave up 4 bases and J gave up 3 bases; unmatched junction bases: 11. Germline CDR1 is DFQATT and CDR2 is SNEGSKA (reference sequence). CDR3 length: 15 residues. CDR3 sequence reads: CSATVGTALYYGYTF. Written as DNA, the CDR3 is TGCAGTGCTACCGTGGGGACAGCTTTATACTATGGCTACACCTTC.

V is TRBV20-1 and J is TRBJ2-3, with 10 bases matching TRBD2. CDR1 DFQATT and CDR2 SNEGSKA come from the germline V gene (reference sequence). The CDR3 contains 13 residues. V was pared by 6 bases and J by 5 bases, with 5 bases of the junction left unmatched. CDR3 in amino acids: CSATGTSVDTQYF. For the CDR3, the DNA is TGCAGTGCCACCGGGACTAGCGTAGATACGCAGTATTTT.

The table lists this clonotype with a few counts. V is TRBV24-1 and J is TRBJ2-7; tentative D call: TRBD2 (6 bases). Germline-derived CDR1 and CDR2 are KGHDR and SFDVKD. This CDR3 is 13 amino acids long. The V end was cut by 0 bases, the J end by 5 bases, with 7 bases between. CDR3 region: CATSDLAGNEQYF. CDR3 in DNA: TGTGCCACCAGTGATTTGGCGGGGAACGAGCAGTACTTC.

The chain is built from TRBV24-1 and TRBJ1-2; D uncertain. CDR1 is KGHDR and CDR2 is SFDVKD in the germline V gene. This CDR3 comprises 15 residues. V was shortened by 3 bases and J by 8 bases, with 18 bases between the two germline ends. Here the CDR3 DNA reads TGTGCCACCAGTGATCGAGCCCCACCCCAGAGAGGCTACACCTTC. It codes for CATSDRAPPQRGYTF.

The chain links TRBV19 to TRBJ2-1, with TRBD2 identical over 7 bases. V dropped 6 bases and J dropped 8; count of bases not matched to a gene: 16. The CDR3 covers 16 residues. The germline CDR1 and CDR2 sequences are LNHDA and SQIVND (reference sequence). This chain's CDR3 is CASRPALGGRRDEQFF. The CDR3 nucleotides are TGTGCCAGTAGACCCGCACTTGGCGGGAGAAGGGATGAGCAGTTCTTC.

V usage is TRBV7-9 and J usage is TRBJ1-4, with 8 bases that match TRBD1. V was clipped by 5 bases and J by 2 bases; unmatched bases: 7. Per germline, CDR1 SEHNR and CDR2 FQNEAQ (reference sequence). There are 16 residues in the CDR3. The CDR3 here is CASSPRTGYTNEKLFF. CDR3 nucleotide sequence: TGTGCCAGCAGCCCGCGGACAGGGTATACTAATGAAAAACTGTTTTTT.

This clonotype was found many times. The chain links TRBV27 to TRBJ2-1, with unresolved D. V lost 0 bases and J lost 9, with 6 bases in between. Per germline, CDR1 MNHEY and CDR2 SMNVEV (reference sequence). The CDR3 runs to 12 residues. The CDR3: CASSLSGLEQFF. CDR3 coding DNA: TGTGCCAGCAGTTTATCGGGCCTTGAGCAGTTCTTC.

The chain employs TRBV5-1 and TRBJ2-3; no definite D call. Germline V gene sequence: CDR1 SGHRS, CDR2 YFSETQ. This CDR3 is built from 13 residues. Trimming removed 5 bases from V and 0 bases from J, with 7 bases in between. CDR3 in amino acids: CASRPGSTDTQYF. The CDR3 coding sequence is TGCGCCAGCAGGCCTGGTAGCACAGATACGCAGTATTTT.

The chain recombines TRBV6-6 with TRBJ1-2; D possibly corresponds to TRBD1 (5 bases). The V gene's germline CDR1 is MNHNY and CDR2 SVGAGI (reference sequence). The length of the CDR3 is 15 residues. Trimming removed 0 bases from V and 0 bases from J, with 8 bases in between. The DNA of the CDR3 is TGTGCCAGCAGTTACTCGACAGCTTCTAACTATGGCTACACCTTC. Its translation: CASSYSTASNYGYTF.

The chain joins TRBV20-1 to TRBJ2-3; no clear D gene. Trimming removed 5 bases at V and 2 bases at J, with 8 bases between. There are 12 residues in the CDR3. The germline V gene has CDR1 DFQATT and CDR2 SNEGSKA (reference sequence). The CDR3 nucleotides read TGCAGTGCTGAGGTCGACACAGATACGCAGTATTTT. It codes for CSAEVDTDTQYF.

In this sample, this clonotype turned up a few times. A read error may produce the germline difference seen at one junction end. This chain uses TRBV7-9 with TRBJ2-7; 8 positions match TRBD2. This CDR3 has 13 amino acids. Looked up from germline, CDR1 is SEHNR and CDR2 is FQNEAQ (reference sequence). In nucleotides, the CDR3 is TGTGCCAGCAGCTTAACTAGCGGCGACCCCATAGCCTTC. Encoded protein: CASSLTSGDPIAF.

J is TRBJ1-6 and V is TRBV20-1; maybe TRBD1 (5 bases). Trimming shortened V by 3 bases and J by 9 bases, and 18 bases separated the two germline ends. The CDR3 is 15 residues long. CDR1 and CDR2 from the germline V gene are DFQATT and SNEGSKA (reference sequence). The CDR3 DNA is TGCAGTGCTAGCGCTCGCAGGGTCATAACTTCACCCCTCCACTTT. As protein: CSASARRVITSPLHF.

V usage is TRBV12-5 and J usage is TRBJ2-3; D is ambiguous. The CDR3 is 18 amino acids. Germline CDR1 is LGHNT and CDR2 is FRNRAP. Trimming pared 5 bases from V and 0 bases from J, leaving 21 bases between. CDR3 sequence: CASGTALARIPSTDTQYF. The CDR3 coding sequence is TGTGCTAGTGGTACCGCCCTCGCCAGGATTCCAAGCACAGATACGCAGTATTTT.

The V call is TRBV9, the J call TRBJ2-1, with D perhaps TRBD1 or TRBD2 (5 bases each). Germline loops: CDR1 SGDLS, CDR2 YYNGEE. The CDR3 extends over 15 amino acids. V lost 0 bases and J 3 bases, leaving 10 bases between the germline ends. The CDR3 loop reads CASSVEGGGYNEQFF. In DNA, the CDR3 is TGTGCCAGCAGCGTAGAGGGTGGGGGCTACAATGAGCAGTTCTTC.

Only a few counts were recorded for this clonotype. The chain recombines TRBV3-1 with TRBJ2-5; 10 nucleotides line up with TRBD1. V was pared by 4 bases and J by 5 bases, with 7 bases of the junction left unmatched. From germline, CDR1 is LGHDT and CDR2 YNNKEL (reference sequence). The CDR3 runs 15 residues. CDR3 nucleotide sequence: TGTGCCAGCAGCCGGGGGGACAGGGGTGTGGAGACCCAGTACTTC. Its translation is CASSRGDRGVETQYF.

This clonotype was detected only a few times. J is TRBJ2-3 and V is TRBV12-3 or TRBV12-4, with TRBD2 identical over 8 bases. Unmatched junction bases numbered 7, after V lost 6 bases and J lost 2 bases. CDR3 length equals 15 residues. CDR3: CASSPGTSNTDTQYF. The CDR3 bases are TGTGCCAGCAGCCCCGGGACTAGTAACACAGATACGCAGTATTTT.

The chain uses TRBV7-9 and TRBJ2-5, with a tentative D call TRBD2 (6 bases). From germline, CDR1 is SEHNR and CDR2 FQNEAQ (reference sequence). The CDR3 has 15 residues. Between the trimmed V and J ends, which lost 3 bases and 1 base, there was a span of 12 bases. Here the CDR3 reads CASSLPRGLQETQYF. The CDR3 DNA reads as TGTGCCAGCAGCTTGCCGCGGGGCCTCCAAGAGACCCAGTACTTC.

The V and J genes are TRBV15 and TRBJ2-2; TRBD2 aligns across 10 bases. From germline, CDR1 is LNHNV and CDR2 YYDKDF (reference sequence). J lost 5 bases, V lost 11 bases, and 8 bases had no gene match. The CDR3 length is 14 residues. The CDR3 DNA sequence: TGTGCCTCGACGGAGCGGGGGGGGACCGGGGAGCTGTTTTTT. Translating it yields CASTERGGTGELFF.

This clonotype was observed a handful of times. This rearrangement joins TRBV6-5 to TRBJ2-2; D may be TRBD1 (6 bases). V dropped 6 bases and J dropped 4 bases, with 9 bases sitting between them. Germline V gene data show CDR1 as MNHEY and CDR2 as SVGAGI. CDR3 length: 13 amino acids. The CDR3 here is CASRKGGTGELFF. The CDR3 DNA reads as TGTGCCAGCAGGAAAGGGGGCACCGGGGAGCTGTTTTTT.

V is TRBV29-1 and J is TRBJ1-2; no definite D call. V was cut by 4 bases and J by 6 bases, with 12 bases left in between. From germline, CDR1 is SQVTM and CDR2 ANQGSEA. The CDR3 extends over 12 amino acids. CDR3 DNA sequence: TGCAGCGTTGCGGAGGGAAGGGATGGCTACACCTTC. This sequence encodes CSVAEGRDGYTF.

The chain combines TRBV4-1 with TRBJ2-5; 11 nucleotides align to TRBD2. Per germline, CDR1 MGHRA and CDR2 YSYEKL. V lost 0 bases, J lost 4 bases, and 13 bases stayed unmatched. This CDR3 has 19 residues. CDR3 sequence (DNA): TGCGCCAGCAGCCAAGATCGGGGCACTAGCGGGGGACGAGGAGAGACCCAGTACTTC. Its translation is CASSQDRGTSGGRGETQYF.

The rearrangement uses TRBV12-3 or TRBV12-4 and TRBJ2-1, with 12 bases matching TRBD2. This CDR3 spans 15 amino acids. The J segment lost 12 bases and the V segment lost 1 base, leaving 7 bases of the junction unmatched. This CDR3 is CASSLVLAGGHGQFF. The CDR3 DNA reads TGTGCCAGCAGTTTAGTTCTAGCGGGGGGGCATGGGCAGTTCTTC.

V and J are TRBV24-1 and TRBJ1-1; a possible D gene is TRBD1 (6 bases). Trimming removed 4 bases from V and 1 base from J, with 9 bases in between. The CDR3 spans 14 residues. Germline V lookup: CDR1 KGHDR, CDR2 SFDVKD. CDR3 protein: CATSDQGRNTEAFF. The CDR3 DNA reads TGTGCCACCAGTGACCAGGGGAGGAACACTGAAGCTTTCTTT.

The chain combines TRBV14 with TRBJ1-6; TRBD1 might be the D (5 bases). The CDR3 loop spans 16 amino acids. The germline V and J ends were trimmed by 1 base and 7 bases, with 14 bases remaining between them. Germline V CDR1 and CDR2: SGHDN, FVKESK. CDR3 amino acids: CASSQGAEGLNSPLHF. Here the CDR3 DNA reads TGTGCCAGCAGCCAAGGTGCGGAGGGGCTCAATTCACCCCTCCACTTT.

V gene TRBV7-8 combines with J gene TRBJ2-7, with TRBD1 matching 11 bases. The CDR3 is 12 amino acids. Germline V gene data show CDR1 as SGHVS and CDR2 as FQNEAQ. V shed 5 bases, J shed 9 bases, and the junction held 3 bases outside the gene matches. CDR3 nucleotide sequence: TGTGCCAGCAGCCTGGGACAGGGGGGGCAGTACTTC. Protein sequence: CASSLGQGGQYF.

This sequence joins TRBV14 and TRBJ2-1, with D unclear. The germline gives CDR1 SGHDN, CDR2 FVKESK. The V and J ends lost 0 bases and 8 bases respectively, with 14 bases between them. This CDR3 contains 15 residues. The CDR3 spells CASSQEGVKGDEQFF. CDR3 bases: TGTGCCAGCAGCCAAGAGGGCGTAAAGGGCGATGAGCAGTTCTTC.

The V gene is TRBV4-1, the J gene TRBJ2-1; 7 bases fit TRBD2. The CDR3 covers 16 residues. With 1 base clipped from V and 6 bases from J, the junction kept 9 bases outside the gene matches. Germline values: CDR1 MGHRA, CDR2 YSYEKL. The CDR3 sequence is CASSQGLGRGSNEQFF. CDR3 in DNA: TGCGCCAGCAGCCAAGGTCTAGGGAGGGGATCCAATGAGCAGTTCTTC.

This clonotype occurred a few times. V usage is TRBV5-1 and J usage is TRBJ1-2, with D possibly TRBD1 on 5 matching bases. Trimming removed 2 bases at V and 0 bases at J, with 11 bases between. The germline V gene has CDR1 SGHRS and CDR2 YFSETQ. The CDR3 extends over 15 amino acids. CDR3 amino acids: CASSFFGGSNYGYTF. The DNA of the CDR3 is TGCGCCAGCAGCTTTTTTGGGGGTTCTAACTATGGCTACACCTTC.

The sample holds many counts of this clonotype. The J gene is TRBJ2-1, the V gene TRBV12-3 or TRBV12-4; 7 bases agree with TRBD2. The CDR3 sequence is 15 residues long. J was trimmed by 4 bases and V by 5 bases; bases with no gene match: 8. This chain's CDR3 is CASSQSGTKYNEQFF. DNA of the CDR3: TGTGCCAGCAGTCAAAGCGGGACTAAGTACAATGAGCAGTTCTTC.

The chain uses TRBV19 and TRBJ2-5, with a possible D match to TRBD1 (6 bases). Germline loops: CDR1 LNHDA, CDR2 SQIVND (reference sequence). The CDR3 is made up of 14 amino acids. V dropped 9 bases and J dropped 4 bases, with 18 bases sitting between them. The CDR3, as DNA: TGTGCCAGCCAGCTAACAGGGTCGGGAGAGACCCAGTACTTC. This gives the protein CASQLTGSGETQYF.

This clonotype occurred a few times. The gene calls are TRBV11-1 and TRBJ1-2; no definite D call. Germline loops: CDR1 SGHAT, CDR2 FQDESV (reference sequence). The CDR3 is made up of 13 amino acids. Trimming left V 5 bases short and J 3 bases short, with 10 bases between. The CDR3: CASSATAYYGYTF. In nucleotides, the CDR3 is TGTGCCAGCAGCGCTACGGCATACTATGGCTACACCTTC.